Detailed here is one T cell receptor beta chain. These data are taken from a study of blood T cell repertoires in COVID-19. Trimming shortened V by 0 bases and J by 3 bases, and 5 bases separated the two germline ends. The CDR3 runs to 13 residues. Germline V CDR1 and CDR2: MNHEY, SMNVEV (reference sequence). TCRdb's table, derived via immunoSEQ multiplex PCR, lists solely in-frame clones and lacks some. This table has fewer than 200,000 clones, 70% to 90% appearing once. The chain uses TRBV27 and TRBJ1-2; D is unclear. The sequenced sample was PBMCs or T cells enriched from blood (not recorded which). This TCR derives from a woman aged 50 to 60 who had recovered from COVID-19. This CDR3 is CASSLSTYYGYTF. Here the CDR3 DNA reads TGTGCCAGCAGTTTATCGACTTACTATGGCTACACCTTC.